This T cell receptor beta chain was profiled in a study of blood T cell repertoires in COVID-19 (dated by TCRdb to the early 2020s). Study-wide context: The collaborator samples originated in the United States, Italy and Spain and spanned the acute and convalescent phases of COVID-19. Sample metadata almost always included a de-identified subject ID, COVID-19 status, age in years and sex. Where available, HLA class I and class II types were taken from metadata supplied by the sample provider and were not determined by assay-based typing. The prospective study material was composed of cDNA or gDNA derived from T cells, B-cell-depleted T cells, or PBMCs. Deeply sampled blood TCRbeta repertoires from subjects exposed to, actively infected with, or recovered from COVID-19 were included in the dataset. The samples were drawn from the first 160 participants of the ongoing ImmuneRACE study and from under 1,500 subjects provided by 6 global collaborators. The repertoires were made available in a free public database intended to serve as a resource for research on the immune response to SARS-CoV-2.

The cysteine opens and the phenylalanine closes a CDR3 of 13 amino acids. Only CDR3 DNA remains: 39 bases, in frame from the first base. V gives up 5 bases and J gives up 1 base, and the segment between their germline ends measures 8 bases. The germline V gene specifies MNHEY as CDR1 and SVGAGI as CDR2. About this clone: The antigen it binds to is not known. Per-base qualities were not stored, and no clone one base away is much larger.

TCRbeta CDR3 regions were amplified from genomic DNA by means of the immunoSEQ Assay, a bias-controlled multiplex PCR. Concerning the study's data processing: Within the assay, amplification of reference gene primers was used to estimate how many nucleated cells each sample contained. To quantify the absolute abundance of each unique TCRbeta CDR3 rearrangement, sequence reads were collapsed and filtered. For each sample, productive Simpson clonality was calculated as the square root of Simpson's diversity index across productive rearrangements. TCRdb carries this immuneACCESS record with in-frame sequences only. Its versions omit some clonotypes, under half of them owing to an unresolved V gene in the studies checked, with the rest unexplained. The V and J calls and clone size come from that table; D and trimming were worked out from the DNA. This sample comprises about 21,000 clones, under 90% of them detected only once. The ten biggest clones cover over 5.5% of the sample.

The investigation overall reported the following: Clinical and demographic metadata were provided uncurated, with the amount varying by source and participant.

The collaborating institutions used their own protocols to collect whole blood in K2EDTA tubes. For TCRbeta analysis, collaborator samples were shipped as frozen whole blood, as isolated PBMCs, or as DNA extracted from either sample type. This clonotype originated in a human donor in a cohort sampled during active COVID-19. The sample comprised peripheral blood. The V and J genes are TRBV6-5 and TRBJ1-1; confidence is insufficient to name the D gene. DNA sequence: TGTGCCAGCAGTCCGCAGTGGAACACTGAAGCTTTCTTT. Its protein product is CASSPQWNTEAFF.